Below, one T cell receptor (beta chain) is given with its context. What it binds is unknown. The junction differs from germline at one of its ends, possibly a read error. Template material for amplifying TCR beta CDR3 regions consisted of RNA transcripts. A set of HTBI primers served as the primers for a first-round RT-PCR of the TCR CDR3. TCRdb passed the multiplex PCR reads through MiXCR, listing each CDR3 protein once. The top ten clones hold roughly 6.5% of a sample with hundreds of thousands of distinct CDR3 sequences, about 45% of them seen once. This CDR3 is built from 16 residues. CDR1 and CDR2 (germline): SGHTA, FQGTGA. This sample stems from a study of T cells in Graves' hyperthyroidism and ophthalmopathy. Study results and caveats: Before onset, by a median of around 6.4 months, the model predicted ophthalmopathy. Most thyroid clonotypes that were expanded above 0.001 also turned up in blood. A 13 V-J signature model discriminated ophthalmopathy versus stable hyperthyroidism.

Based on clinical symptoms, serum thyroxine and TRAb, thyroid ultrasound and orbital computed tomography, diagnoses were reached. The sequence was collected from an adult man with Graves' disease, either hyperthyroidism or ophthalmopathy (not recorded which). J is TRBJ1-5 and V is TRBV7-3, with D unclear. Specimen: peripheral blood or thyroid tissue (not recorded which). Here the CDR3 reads CASSQYADTLNQPQHF. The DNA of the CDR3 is TGCGCCAGCAGCCAATATGCAGATACGCTCAATCAGCCCCAGCATTTT.